This T cell receptor beta chain was sequenced in a study of beta chain features in type 1 diabetes. All of the isolated RNA was reverse transcribed, so expressed TCRB transcripts were sequenced. Naive, central memory and regulatory T cell samples yielded roughly 3.6 million reads on average. Generated by immunoSEQ multiplex PCR, the TCRdb table keeps only in-frame clones and is missing some. The sample includes about 270,000 clones, approximately 14% of them seen just once. V dropped 4 bases and J dropped 8 bases, with 14 bases sitting between them. Germline CDR1 and CDR2: SGHAT and FQNNGV. The CDR3 covers 13 residues. This clone has just a few counts.

Sequencing input: naive CD4+ T cells from blood. The chain carries TRBV11-2 and TRBJ1-1; the D gene is possibly TRBD1 (6 bases). This TCR was sampled from a woman aged 40 to 50 in good health. CDR3 bases: TGTGCCAGCAGCTCCGGCGAGGGGGAAGAAGCTTTCTTT. It yields the protein CASSSGEGEEAFF.